The 30 T cell receptor beta chains in this list originate from one sample, sequenced in a study of blood T cell repertoires in COVID-19. Generated by immunoSEQ multiplex PCR, the TCRdb table keeps only in-frame clones and is missing some. This sample has fewer than 350,000 clones, with about 90% found just once. The sequenced material came from peripheral blood. The receptors were sampled from a woman aged 25 to 39 who had recovered from COVID-19.

This clone has just a few counts. The chain employs TRBV9 and TRBJ1-1, with D perhaps TRBD1 (5 bases). The CDR3 is 13 amino acids. The germline CDR1 and CDR2 sequences are SGDLS and YYNGEE. V lost 4 bases, J lost 1 base, and 8 bases lay in between. CDR3 sequence reads: CASSYGQNTEAFF. The CDR3 DNA follows: TGTGCCAGCAGCTATGGACAGAACACTGAAGCTTTCTTT.

The V call is TRBV4-2, the J call TRBJ2-1; 7 positions agree with TRBD2. The CDR3 has 16 residues. The V gene end was trimmed by 4 bases and the J gene end by 0 bases; junction bases not matched to a gene: 6. Germline CDR1 reads LGHNA; CDR2 reads YNFKEQ. CDR3 sequence: CASSRDGGSSYNEQFF. DNA of the CDR3: TGTGCCAGCAGCCGAGACGGGGGGAGCTCCTACAATGAGCAGTTCTTC.

The rearrangement joins TRBV27 to TRBJ1-4; a possible D gene is TRBD1 (6 bases). The CDR3 runs to 14 residues. V was trimmed by 5 bases and J by 8 bases, leaving 15 bases between them. CDR1 is MNHEY, CDR2 SMNVEV, per germline (reference sequence). The chain's CDR3 is CASSESGGQEKLFF. The CDR3 region has the DNA TGTGCCAGCAGTGAATCCGGGGGGCAGGAAAAACTGTTTTTT.

This clone was detected only a few times. The V call is TRBV9, the J call TRBJ2-7, with D perhaps TRBD1 (5 bases). The germline V and J ends were trimmed by 0 bases and 10 bases, with 23 bases remaining between them. This CDR3 is 16 amino acids long. Looked up from germline, CDR1 is SGDLS and CDR2 is YYNGEE. The DNA of the CDR3 is TGTGCCAGCAGCGTAGTCCGGCAGGGTTGGATATTCGCACAGTACTTC. This encodes CASSVVRQGWIFAQYF.

The chain combines TRBV11-2 with TRBJ2-7; TRBD1 agrees at 10 bases. The CDR3 runs to 15 residues. Trimming cost V 6 bases and J 5 bases; bases outside gene matches: 10. Germline V gives CDR1 SGHAT, CDR2 FQNNGV. The CDR3 spells CASSLTGTGADEQYF. The CDR3 DNA follows: TGTGCCAGCAGTTTAACCGGGACAGGGGCTGACGAGCAGTACTTC.

The chain carries TRBV5-4 and TRBJ1-4; D might be TRBD1 (5 bases). The germline CDR1 and CDR2 sequences are SGHNT and YYREEE (reference sequence). Trimming took 3 bases from V and 4 from J, leaving 16 bases between them. The CDR3 contains 16 residues. CDR3 coding DNA: TGTGCCAGCAGCTCCGGGACTGGCCAGAATAATGAAAAACTGTTTTTT. Translation: CASSSGTGQNNEKLFF.

This chain connects TRBV19 to TRBJ2-7; D not certain. CDR1 and CDR2 from the germline V gene are LNHDA and SQIVND (reference sequence). This CDR3 has 13 residues. Trimming removed 3 bases from V and 5 bases from J, with 11 bases in between. The CDR3 reads CASSISLVHEQYF. The CDR3 coding sequence is TGTGCCAGTAGTATCAGCCTAGTCCACGAGCAGTACTTC.

The chain recombines TRBV19 with TRBJ2-2; no clear D gene. This CDR3 contains 14 residues. Trimming left V 5 bases short and J 6 bases short, with 13 bases between. The germline gives CDR1 LNHDA, CDR2 SQIVND (reference sequence). The CDR3 coding sequence is TGTGCCAGTAGTCAGGCCTCCTCGGCCGGGGAGCTGTTTTTT. Translating gives CASSQASSAGELFF.

This rearrangement joins TRBV18 to TRBJ1-4; 8 positions agree with TRBD1. V shed 3 bases and J 7 bases; nucleotides not matched to a gene: 10. CDR3 length: 16 residues. The germline CDR1 and CDR2 sequences are KGHSH and LQKENI. CDR3 in amino acids: CASSPDSGTGSEKLFF. The CDR3 coding sequence is TGTGCCAGCTCACCGGACTCCGGGACAGGAAGTGAAAAACTGTTTTTT. The variable domain in full, with the rest retrieved from reference TRBV18 and TRBJ1-4, is NAGVMQNPRHLVRRRGQEARLRCSPMKGHSHVYWYRQLPEEGLKFMVYLQKENIIDESGMPKERFSAEFPKEGPSILRIQQVVRGDSAAYFCASSPDSGTGSEKLFFGSGTQLSVL.

V usage is TRBV28 and J usage is TRBJ1-5, with 10 nucleotides matching TRBD1. This CDR3 region has 15 residues. Looked up from germline, CDR1 is MDHEN and CDR2 is SYDVKM. Trimming removed 4 bases from V and 7 bases from J; junction bases left unmatched: 7. DNA for the CDR3: TGTGCCAGCAGTTACTCGACAGGGGGCGGACAGCCCCAGCATTTT. Translating gives CASSYSTGGGQPQHF.

The chain employs TRBV10-1 and TRBJ1-1; a possible D gene is TRBD1 (5 bases). The germline V and J ends were trimmed by 0 bases and 5 bases, with 10 bases remaining between them. The CDR3 is 14 amino acids. Germline CDR1 reads WNHNN; CDR2 reads SYGVQD (reference sequence). Here the CDR3 reads CASSESPTETEAFF. Here the CDR3 DNA reads TGCGCCAGCAGTGAGTCCCCGACAGAAACTGAAGCTTTCTTT.

The chain combines TRBV5-1 with TRBJ1-6; no reliable D call. Germline V gives CDR1 SGHRS, CDR2 YFSETQ. The CDR3 extends over 14 amino acids. The V end was cut by 0 bases, the J end by 9 bases, with 10 bases between. The CDR3 is CASSLGGSSSPLHF. The CDR3 region has the DNA TGCGCCAGCAGCTTGGGAGGGTCTAGTTCACCCCTCCACTTT.

This chain joins TRBV28 and TRBJ2-7; 12 positions match TRBD2. Germline CDR1 and CDR2: MDHEN and SYDVKM. The CDR3 is 19 residues long. The ends lost 3 bases at V and 0 bases at J; junction bases unmatched: 12. CDR3 DNA: TGTGCCAGCAGTTTCCTCGGCCTAGCGGGAGGGTCGATCTCCTACGAGCAGTACTTC. It encodes CASSFLGLAGGSISYEQYF.

The chain joins TRBV6-5 to TRBJ1-1; D call uncertain. The CDR3 is made up of 11 amino acids. V shed 4 bases and J shed 5 bases, with 5 bases lying between them. Germline assignment: CDR1 MNHEY and CDR2 SVGAGI. DNA of the CDR3: TGTGCCAGCAGTTTTTATACTGAAGCTTTCTTT. Protein sequence: CASSFYTEAFF.

The chain uses TRBV6-6 and TRBJ1-2; 12 bases line up with TRBD1. Germline V gene lookup returns CDR1 MNHNY and CDR2 SVGAGI (reference sequence). After removal of 5 bases from V and 5 bases from J, the junction contained 6 bases not matched to a gene. The CDR3 consists of 15 residues. Written as DNA, the CDR3 is TGTGCCAGCAGTGGCGGGACAGGGGGCGGGTATGGCTACACCTTC. Encoded protein: CASSGGTGGGYGYTF.

The gene calls are TRBV7-8 and TRBJ1-5, with D maybe TRBD1 (6 bases). Trimming took off 1 base at V and 1 base at J, with 11 bases between the two ends. CDR3 length equals 16 residues. Germline values: CDR1 SGHVS, CDR2 FQNEAQ. CDR3 DNA: TGTGCCAGCAGCTTAGTGGCCAGGGGAAGCAATCAGCCCCAGCATTTT. This gives the protein CASSLVARGSNQPQHF.

CDR3 bases: TGTGCCAGCAGCCGACCCGGGTCCCCCGACCCGGACACTGAAGCTTTCTTT. Protein product: CASSRPGSPDPDTEAFF. The rearrangement links TRBV5-6 to TRBJ1-1; no firm D call. CDR1 and CDR2 from the germline V gene are SGHDT and YYEEEE. V was cut by 4 bases and J by 3 bases, with 22 bases left in between. The CDR3 has 17 residues.

The chain carries TRBV6-5 and TRBJ2-2; D is possibly TRBD2 (6 bases). There are 14 residues in the CDR3. The germline V gene has CDR1 MNHEY and CDR2 SVGAGI. V was trimmed by 6 bases and J by 4 bases, leaving 12 bases between them. Written as DNA, the CDR3 is TGTGCCAGCAGGCCATCCGGGGGCACCGGGGAGCTGTTTTTT. Amino acids: CASRPSGGTGELFF.

The chain couples TRBV7-8 to TRBJ2-7; D not certain. Trimming shortened V by 2 bases and J by 0 bases, and 20 bases separated the two germline ends. This CDR3 is 18 amino acids long. Germline assignment: CDR1 SGHVS and CDR2 FQNEAQ. CDR3 amino acids: CASSLFSRVALGSYEQYF. The CDR3 bases are TGTGCCAGCAGCTTATTCTCTAGAGTGGCCCTTGGCTCCTACGAGCAGTACTTC.

The chain links TRBV3-1 (or the pseudogene TRBV3-2) to TRBJ2-7, with D maybe TRBD2 (6 bases). V was cut by 0 bases and J by 3 bases, with 18 bases left in between. CDR1 and CDR2 (germline): LGHDT, YNNKEL (reference sequence). The CDR3 totals 17 residues. The CDR3 coding sequence is TGTGCCAGCAGCCAAGATAGAACGGGAGTAAACGGCTACGAGCAGTACTTC. This sequence encodes CASSQDRTGVNGYEQYF.

The rearrangement links TRBV3-1 (or the pseudogene TRBV3-2) to TRBJ1-1; D unresolved. Germline CDR1 LGHDT, CDR2 YNNKEL (reference sequence). Trimming stripped 1 base from V and 9 bases from J, with 12 bases between. This CDR3 is 13 amino acids long. The CDR3 DNA sequence: TGTGCCAGCAGCCAAGTAGCACACCCTAAAGCTTTCTTT. Translation gives CASSQVAHPKAFF.

The chain employs TRBV2 and TRBJ2-5; possibly TRBD2 for D (6 bases). Germline V gene data show CDR1 as SNHLY and CDR2 as FYNNEI. The CDR3 has 13 residues. V lost 8 bases and J 2 bases, leaving 12 bases between the germline ends. Here the CDR3 DNA reads TGTGCCAGCGAACGGGAGCATCAAGAGACCCAGTACTTC. Amino acids: CASEREHQETQYF.

The sample holds a few counts of this clone. Compared with germline, one end of the junction differs, possibly owing to a read error. The V gene is TRBV7-7, the J gene TRBJ1-5, with D unresolved. Germline assignment: CDR1 SSHAT and CDR2 FNYEAQ (reference sequence). The CDR3 runs to 13 residues. For the CDR3, the DNA is TGTGCTAGCAGCTTGAGCGAGAATCAGCCCCAGCATTTT. This encodes CASSLSENQPQHF.

V usage is TRBV6-5 and J usage is TRBJ1-3; a possible D gene is TRBD1 (6 bases). Looked up from germline, CDR1 is MNHEY and CDR2 is SVGAGI. The CDR3 consists of 15 residues. The ends were cut back, 6 bases at V and 6 bases at J, with 18 bases in the middle. The CDR3 is CASRGQFSGENTIYF. CDR3 nucleotides: TGTGCCAGCAGAGGACAGTTCTCTGGAGAAAACACCATATATTTT.

The chain joins TRBV5-1 to TRBJ1-6; D unclear. V was shortened by 5 bases and J by 10 bases, with 16 bases between the two germline ends. CDR1 is SGHRS, CDR2 YFSETQ, per germline. This CDR3 region has 14 residues. CDR3 region: CASSLDGESSPLHF. CDR3 nucleotide sequence: TGCGCCAGCAGTTTAGACGGAGAATCATCACCCCTCCACTTT.

The chain has TRBV7-9 and TRBJ2-7; no firm D call. Germline values: CDR1 SEHNR, CDR2 FQNEAQ (reference sequence). The CDR3 sequence is 14 residues long. The germline V and J ends were trimmed by 1 base and 4 bases, with 11 bases remaining between them. The CDR3 here is CASSLDLSDYEQYF. In nucleotides, the CDR3 is TGTGCCAGCAGCTTAGACCTAAGTGATTACGAGCAGTACTTC.

This clone was recorded a few times. V is TRBV7-9 and J is TRBJ1-1; 9 nucleotides match TRBD1. V was clipped by 5 bases and J by 5 bases; unmatched bases: 6. CDR1 is SEHNR, CDR2 FQNEAQ, per germline (reference sequence). The CDR3 is made up of 14 amino acids. CDR3 bases: TGTGCCAGCAGCCAAAACAGGGGGCGAACTGAAGCTTTCTTT. Translation gives CASSQNRGRTEAFF.

The V call is TRBV29-1, the J call TRBJ2-7; 13 bases are shared with TRBD2. Per the germline V gene, CDR1 is SQVTM and CDR2 is ANQGSEA. The CDR3 runs 14 residues. Losses at the gene ends were 4 bases for V and 6 bases for J; bases not matched to a gene: 6. This chain's CDR3 is CSVGLAGGRGEQYF. The CDR3 DNA reads TGCAGCGTTGGACTAGCGGGAGGAAGAGGCGAGCAGTACTTC.

Written as DNA, the CDR3 is TGTGCCAGCAGTCGCGGGGGGCTCGGGACAGGGACTAACGAGCAGTACTTC. It is translated as CASSRGGLGTGTNEQYF. The chain recombines TRBV28 with TRBJ2-7, with D perhaps matching TRBD1 (9 bases). Looked up from germline, CDR1 is MDHEN and CDR2 is SYDVKM. The CDR3 consists of 17 residues. Trimming shortened V by 5 bases and J by 5 bases, and 25 bases separated the two germline ends.

V gene TRBV7-6 combines with J gene TRBJ2-2; no clear D. Trimming pared 1 base from V and 7 bases from J, leaving 4 bases between. Germline CDR1 is SGHVS and CDR2 is FNYEAQ. The CDR3 is made up of 12 amino acids. The CDR3 spells CASSLVRGELFF. Here the CDR3 DNA reads TGTGCCAGCAGCTTAGTTCGCGGGGAGCTGTTTTTT.